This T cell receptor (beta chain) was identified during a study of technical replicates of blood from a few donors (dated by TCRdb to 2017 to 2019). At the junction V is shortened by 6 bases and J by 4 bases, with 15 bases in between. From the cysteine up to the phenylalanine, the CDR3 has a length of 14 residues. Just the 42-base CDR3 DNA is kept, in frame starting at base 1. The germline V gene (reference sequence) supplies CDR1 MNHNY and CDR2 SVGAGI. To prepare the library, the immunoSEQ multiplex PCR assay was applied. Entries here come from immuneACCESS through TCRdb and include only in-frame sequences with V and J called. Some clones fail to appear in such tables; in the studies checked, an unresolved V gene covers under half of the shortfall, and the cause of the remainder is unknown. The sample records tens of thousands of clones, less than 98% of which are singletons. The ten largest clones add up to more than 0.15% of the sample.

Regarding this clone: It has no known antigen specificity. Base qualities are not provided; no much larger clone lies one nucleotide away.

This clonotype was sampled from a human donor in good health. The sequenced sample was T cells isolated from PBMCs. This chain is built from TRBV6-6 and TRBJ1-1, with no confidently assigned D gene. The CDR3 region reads CASSWTTGSTEAFF. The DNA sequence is TGTGCCAGCAGCTGGACTACGGGGAGCACTGAAGCTTTCTTT.